The clone carrying this T cell receptor (beta chain) turned up a few times. Profiles of TCR beta VDJ and CDR3 were generated from a genomic DNA template. TCRdb fed the reads into MiXCR, producing one record per CDR3 protein. The repertoire consists of more than 150,000 distinct CDR3 sequences, with less than 65% occurring once and the leading ten covering about 43%. Germline CDR1 is SGHTA and CDR2 is FQGNSA. This CDR3 spans 15 amino acids. Trimming pared 4 bases from V and 0 bases from J, leaving 10 bases between. The data were taken from a study of CD8+CD57+ T cells in acquired aplastic anemia. The J gene is TRBJ2-1, the V gene TRBV7-2, with D possibly TRBD2 on 5 matching bases. The sequence came from a human donor with severe aplastic anemia or a healthy control (not recorded which). Source material: sorted CD4+, CD8+, or CD8+CD57+ T cells (not recorded which) from PBMCs. DNA of the CDR3: TGTGCCAGCAGCTATAGCGCGAGCTCCTACAATGAGCAGTTCTTC. Translated, it gives CASSYSASSYNEQFF.